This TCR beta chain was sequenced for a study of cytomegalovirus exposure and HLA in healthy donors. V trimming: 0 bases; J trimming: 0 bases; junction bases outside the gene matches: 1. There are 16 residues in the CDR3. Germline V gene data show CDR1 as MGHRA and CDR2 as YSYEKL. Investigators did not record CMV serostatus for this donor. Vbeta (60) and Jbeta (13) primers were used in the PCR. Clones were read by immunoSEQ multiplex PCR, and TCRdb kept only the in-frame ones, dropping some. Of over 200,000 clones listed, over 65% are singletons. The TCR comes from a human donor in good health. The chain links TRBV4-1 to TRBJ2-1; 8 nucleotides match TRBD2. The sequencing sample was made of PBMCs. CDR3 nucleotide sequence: TGCGCCAGCAGCCAAGAGGGGACTAGCTCCTACAATGAGCAGTTCTTC. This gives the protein CASSQEGTSSYNEQFF.